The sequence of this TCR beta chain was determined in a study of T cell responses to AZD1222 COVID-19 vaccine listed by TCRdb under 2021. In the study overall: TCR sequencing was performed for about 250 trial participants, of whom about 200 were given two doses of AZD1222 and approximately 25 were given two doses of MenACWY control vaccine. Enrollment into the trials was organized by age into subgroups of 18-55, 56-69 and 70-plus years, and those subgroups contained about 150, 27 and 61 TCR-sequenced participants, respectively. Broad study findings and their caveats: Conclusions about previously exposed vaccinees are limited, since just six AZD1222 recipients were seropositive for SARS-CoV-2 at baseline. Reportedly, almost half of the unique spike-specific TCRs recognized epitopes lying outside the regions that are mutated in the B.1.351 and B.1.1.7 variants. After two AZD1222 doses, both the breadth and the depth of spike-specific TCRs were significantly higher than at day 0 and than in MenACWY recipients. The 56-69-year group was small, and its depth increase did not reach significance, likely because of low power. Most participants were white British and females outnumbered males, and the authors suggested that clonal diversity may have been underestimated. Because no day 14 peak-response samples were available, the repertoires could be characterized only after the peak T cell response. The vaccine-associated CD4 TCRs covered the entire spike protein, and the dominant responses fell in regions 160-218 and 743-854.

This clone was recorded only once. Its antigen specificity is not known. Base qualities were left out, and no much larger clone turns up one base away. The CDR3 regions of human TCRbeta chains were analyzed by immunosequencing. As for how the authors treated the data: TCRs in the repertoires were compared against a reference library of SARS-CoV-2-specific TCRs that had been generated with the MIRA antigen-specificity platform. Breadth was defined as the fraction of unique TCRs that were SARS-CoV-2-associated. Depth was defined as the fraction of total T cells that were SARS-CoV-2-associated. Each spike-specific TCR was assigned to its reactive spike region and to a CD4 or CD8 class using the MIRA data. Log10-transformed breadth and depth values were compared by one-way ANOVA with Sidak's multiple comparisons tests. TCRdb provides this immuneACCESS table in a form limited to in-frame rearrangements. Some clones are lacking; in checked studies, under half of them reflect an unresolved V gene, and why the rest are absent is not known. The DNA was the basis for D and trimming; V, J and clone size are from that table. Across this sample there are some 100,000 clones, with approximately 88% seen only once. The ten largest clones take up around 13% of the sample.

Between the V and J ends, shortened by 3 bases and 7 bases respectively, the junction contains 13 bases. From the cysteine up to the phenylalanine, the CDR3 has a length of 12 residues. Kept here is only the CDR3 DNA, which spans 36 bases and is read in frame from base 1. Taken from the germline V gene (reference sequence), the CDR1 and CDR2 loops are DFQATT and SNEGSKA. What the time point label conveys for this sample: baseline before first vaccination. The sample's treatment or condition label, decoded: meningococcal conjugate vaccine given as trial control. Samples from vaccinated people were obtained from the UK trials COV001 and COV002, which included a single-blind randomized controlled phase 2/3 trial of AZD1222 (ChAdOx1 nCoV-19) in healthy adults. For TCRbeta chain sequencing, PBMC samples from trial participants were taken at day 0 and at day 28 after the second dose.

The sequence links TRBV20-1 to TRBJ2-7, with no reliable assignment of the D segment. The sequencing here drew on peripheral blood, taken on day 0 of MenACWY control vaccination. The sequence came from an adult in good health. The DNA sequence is TGCAGTGCTAGTGTCCCGCCGCGGGAGCAGTACTTC. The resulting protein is CSASVPPREQYF.